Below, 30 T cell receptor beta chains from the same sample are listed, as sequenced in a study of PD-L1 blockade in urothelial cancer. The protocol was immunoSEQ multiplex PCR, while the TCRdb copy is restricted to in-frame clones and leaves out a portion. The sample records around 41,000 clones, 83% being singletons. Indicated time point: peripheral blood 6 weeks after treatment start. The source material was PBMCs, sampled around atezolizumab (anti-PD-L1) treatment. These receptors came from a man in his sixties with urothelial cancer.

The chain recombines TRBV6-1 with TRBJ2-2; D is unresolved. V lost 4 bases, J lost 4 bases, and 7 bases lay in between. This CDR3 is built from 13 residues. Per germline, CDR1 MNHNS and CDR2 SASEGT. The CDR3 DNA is TGTGCCAGCAGTGCTCTAGTCACCGGGGAGCTGTTTTTT. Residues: CASSALVTGELFF.

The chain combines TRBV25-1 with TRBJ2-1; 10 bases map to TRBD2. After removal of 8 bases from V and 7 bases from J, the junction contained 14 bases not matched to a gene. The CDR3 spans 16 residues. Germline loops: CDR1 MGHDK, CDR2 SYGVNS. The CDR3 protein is CASGEAGGRIGNEQFF. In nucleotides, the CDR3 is TGTGCCAGCGGAGAAGCGGGGGGGCGTATCGGGAATGAGCAGTTCTTC. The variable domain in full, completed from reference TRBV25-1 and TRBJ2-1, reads EADIYQTPRYLVIGTGKKITLECSQTMGHDKMYWYQQDPGMELHLIHYSYGVNSTEKGDLSSESTVSRIRTEHFPLTLESARPSHTSQYLCASGEAGGRIGNEQFFGPGTRLTVL.

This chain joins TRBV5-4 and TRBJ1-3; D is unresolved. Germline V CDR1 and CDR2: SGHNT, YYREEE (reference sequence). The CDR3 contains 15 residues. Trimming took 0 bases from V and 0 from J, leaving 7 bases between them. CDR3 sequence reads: CASSLDPSSGNTIYF. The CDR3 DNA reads TGTGCCAGCAGCTTGGATCCGAGCTCTGGAAACACCATATATTTT.

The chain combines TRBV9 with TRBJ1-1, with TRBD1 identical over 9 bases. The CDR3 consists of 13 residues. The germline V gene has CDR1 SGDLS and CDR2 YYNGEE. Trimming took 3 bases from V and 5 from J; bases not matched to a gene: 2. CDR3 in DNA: TGTGCCAGCAGCGAACAGGGGGCTACTGAAGCTTTCTTT. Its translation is CASSEQGATEAFF.

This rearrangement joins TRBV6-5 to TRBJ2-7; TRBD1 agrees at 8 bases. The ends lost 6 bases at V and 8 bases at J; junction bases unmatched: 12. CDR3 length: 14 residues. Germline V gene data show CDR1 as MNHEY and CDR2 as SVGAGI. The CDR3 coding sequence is TGTGCCAGCAGACTGGGACAGGACCATACGAAGCAGTACTTC. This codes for CASRLGQDHTKQYF.

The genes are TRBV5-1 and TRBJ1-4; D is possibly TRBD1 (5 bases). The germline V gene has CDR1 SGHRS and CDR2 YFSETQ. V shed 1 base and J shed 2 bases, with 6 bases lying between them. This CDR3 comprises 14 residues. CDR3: CASSLQGTNEKLFF. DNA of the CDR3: TGCGCCAGCAGCTTGCAGGGTACTAATGAAAAACTGTTTTTT.

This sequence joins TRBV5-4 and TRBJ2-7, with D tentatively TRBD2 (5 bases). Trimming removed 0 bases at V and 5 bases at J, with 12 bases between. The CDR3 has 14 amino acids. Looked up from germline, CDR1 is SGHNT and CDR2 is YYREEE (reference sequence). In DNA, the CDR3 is TGTGCCAGCAGCTTGGTTAGAGGGTTCAACGAGCAGTACTTC. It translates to CASSLVRGFNEQYF. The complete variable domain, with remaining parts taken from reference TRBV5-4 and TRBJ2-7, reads ETGVTQSPTHLIKTRGQQVTLRCSSQSGHNTVSWYQQALGQGPQFIFQYYREEENGRGNFPPRFSGLQFPNYSSELNVNALELDDSALYLCASSLVRGFNEQYFGPGTRLTVT.

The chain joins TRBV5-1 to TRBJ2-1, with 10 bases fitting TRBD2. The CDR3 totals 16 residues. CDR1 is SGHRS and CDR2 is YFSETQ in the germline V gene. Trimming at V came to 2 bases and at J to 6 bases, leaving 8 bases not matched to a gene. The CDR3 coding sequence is TGCGCCAGCAGCTTCGACGGGACTAGCGACCCCAATGAGCAGTTCTTC. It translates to CASSFDGTSDPNEQFF.

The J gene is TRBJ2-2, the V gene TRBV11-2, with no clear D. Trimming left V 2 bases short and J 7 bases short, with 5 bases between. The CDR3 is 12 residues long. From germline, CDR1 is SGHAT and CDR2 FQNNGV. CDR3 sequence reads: CASSLSVGELFF. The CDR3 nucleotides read TGTGCCAGCAGCTTAAGCGTCGGGGAGCTGTTTTTT.

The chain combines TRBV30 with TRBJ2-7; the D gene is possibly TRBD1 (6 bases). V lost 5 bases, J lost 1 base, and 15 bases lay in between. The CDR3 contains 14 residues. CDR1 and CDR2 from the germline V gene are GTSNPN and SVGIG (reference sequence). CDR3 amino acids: CAWSSPGASYEQYF. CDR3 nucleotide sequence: TGTGCCTGGTCCAGCCCAGGGGCTTCCTACGAGCAGTACTTC.

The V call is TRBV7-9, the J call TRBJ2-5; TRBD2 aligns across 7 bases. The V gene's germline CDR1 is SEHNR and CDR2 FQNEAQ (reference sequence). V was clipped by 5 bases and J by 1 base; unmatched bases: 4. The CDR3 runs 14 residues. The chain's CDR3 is CASSGAGIQETQYF. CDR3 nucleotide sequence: TGTGCCAGCAGCGGAGCGGGGATCCAAGAGACCCAGTACTTC.

The CDR3 DNA sequence: TGTGCCAGTAGTATAGGGGGGGGGCGCAGGTCGAATGAGCAGTTCTTC. It translates to CASSIGGGRRSNEQFF. This sequence joins TRBV19 and TRBJ2-1, with D possibly matching TRBD2 (7 bases). V lost 1 base and J lost 7, with 17 bases in between. This CDR3 contains 16 residues. Germline V CDR1 and CDR2: LNHDA, SQIVND (reference sequence).

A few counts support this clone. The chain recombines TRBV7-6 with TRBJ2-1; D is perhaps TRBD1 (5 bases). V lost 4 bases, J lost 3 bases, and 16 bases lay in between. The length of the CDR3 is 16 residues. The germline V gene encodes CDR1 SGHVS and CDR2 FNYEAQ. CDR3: CASSSTEGQGYNEQFF. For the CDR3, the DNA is TGTGCCAGCAGCTCCACCGAAGGGCAGGGCTACAATGAGCAGTTCTTC.

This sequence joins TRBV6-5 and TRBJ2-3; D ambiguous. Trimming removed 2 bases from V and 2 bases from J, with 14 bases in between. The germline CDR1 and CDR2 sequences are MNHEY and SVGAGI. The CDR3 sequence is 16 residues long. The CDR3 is CASSYPVSDHTDTQYF. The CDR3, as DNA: TGTGCCAGCAGTTACCCGGTAAGCGATCACACAGATACGCAGTATTTT.

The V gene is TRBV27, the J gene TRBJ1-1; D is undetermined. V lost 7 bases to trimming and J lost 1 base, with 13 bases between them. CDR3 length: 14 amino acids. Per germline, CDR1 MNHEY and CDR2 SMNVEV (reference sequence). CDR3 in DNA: TGTGCCAGCACCTTTGGCCCAGGGAACACTGAAGCTTTCTTT. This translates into CASTFGPGNTEAFF.

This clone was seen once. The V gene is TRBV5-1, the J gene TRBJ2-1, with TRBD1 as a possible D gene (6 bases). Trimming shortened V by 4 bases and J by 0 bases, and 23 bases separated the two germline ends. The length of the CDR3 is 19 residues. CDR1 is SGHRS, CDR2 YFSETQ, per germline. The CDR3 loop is CASSATTDRLYYSYNEQFF. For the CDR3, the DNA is TGCGCCAGCAGCGCCACAACCGACAGGCTGTATTACTCCTACAATGAGCAGTTCTTC. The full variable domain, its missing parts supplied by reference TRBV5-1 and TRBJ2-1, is KAGVTQTPRYLIKTRGQQVTLSCSPISGHRSVSWYQQTPGQGLQFLFEYFSETQRNKGNFPGRFSGRQFSNSRSEMNVSTLELGDSALYLCASSATTDRLYYSYNEQFFGPGTRLTVL.

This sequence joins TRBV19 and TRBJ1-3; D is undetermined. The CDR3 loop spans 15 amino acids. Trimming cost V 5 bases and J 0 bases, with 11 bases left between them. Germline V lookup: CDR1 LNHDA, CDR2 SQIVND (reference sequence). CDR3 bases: TGTGCCAGTAGTCCCCTCTCAGACTCTGGAAACACCATATATTTT. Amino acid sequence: CASSPLSDSGNTIYF.

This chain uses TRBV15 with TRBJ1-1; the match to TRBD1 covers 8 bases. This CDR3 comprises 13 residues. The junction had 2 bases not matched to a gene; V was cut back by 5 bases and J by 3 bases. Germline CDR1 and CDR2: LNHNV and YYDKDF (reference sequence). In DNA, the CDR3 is TGTGCCACCAGCGTGGACAGGGACACTGAAGCTTTCTTT. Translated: CATSVDRDTEAFF.

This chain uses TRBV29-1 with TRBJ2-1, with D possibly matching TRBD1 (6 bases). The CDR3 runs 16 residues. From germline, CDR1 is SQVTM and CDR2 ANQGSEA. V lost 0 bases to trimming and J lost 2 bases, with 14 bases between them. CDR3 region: CSVEDPDSDTYNEQFF. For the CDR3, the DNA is TGCAGCGTTGAAGATCCGGACAGTGATACCTACAATGAGCAGTTCTTC.

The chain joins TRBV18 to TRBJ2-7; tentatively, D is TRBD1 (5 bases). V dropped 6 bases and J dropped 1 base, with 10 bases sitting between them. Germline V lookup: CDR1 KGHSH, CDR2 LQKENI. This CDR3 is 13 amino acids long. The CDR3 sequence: CASSPDSSYEQYF. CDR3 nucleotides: TGTGCCAGCTCCCCAGACAGTTCCTACGAGCAGTACTTC.

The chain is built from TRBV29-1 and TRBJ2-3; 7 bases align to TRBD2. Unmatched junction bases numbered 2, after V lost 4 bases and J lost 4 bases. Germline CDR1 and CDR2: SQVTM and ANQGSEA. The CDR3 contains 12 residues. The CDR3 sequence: CSVGGSADTQYF. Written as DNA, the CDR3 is TGCAGCGTTGGCGGGAGTGCAGATACGCAGTATTTT.

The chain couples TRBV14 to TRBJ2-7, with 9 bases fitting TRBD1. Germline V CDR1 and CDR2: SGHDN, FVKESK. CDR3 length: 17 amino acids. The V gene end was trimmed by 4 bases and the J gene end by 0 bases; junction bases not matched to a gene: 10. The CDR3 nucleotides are TGTGCCAGCAGCCGTCCTGCCGGGACAGGGATCTCCTACGAGCAGTACTTC. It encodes CASSRPAGTGISYEQYF.

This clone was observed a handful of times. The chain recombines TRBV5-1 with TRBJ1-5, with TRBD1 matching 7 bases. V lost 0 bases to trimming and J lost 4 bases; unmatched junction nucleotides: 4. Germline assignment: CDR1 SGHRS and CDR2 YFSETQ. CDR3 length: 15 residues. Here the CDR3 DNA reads TGCGCCAGCAGCTTGGAATGGACAGGAAATCAGCCCCAGCATTTT. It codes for CASSLEWTGNQPQHF.

The CDR3 DNA sequence: TGTGCCAGTAGTATTAACCAGGGCCCAGATACGCAGTATTTT. It specifies CASSINQGPDTQYF. The chain uses TRBV19 and TRBJ2-3; D is perhaps TRBD1 (5 bases). The CDR3 covers 14 residues. Germline V CDR1 and CDR2: LNHDA, SQIVND (reference sequence). Trimming removed 3 bases at V and 4 bases at J, with 11 bases between.

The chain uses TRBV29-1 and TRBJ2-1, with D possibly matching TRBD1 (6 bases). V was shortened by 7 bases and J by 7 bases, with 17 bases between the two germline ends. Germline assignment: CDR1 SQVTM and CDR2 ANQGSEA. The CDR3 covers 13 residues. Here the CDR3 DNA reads TGCAGCGGGGACGGCCAGGGGATAAATGAGCAGTTCTTC. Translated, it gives CSGDGQGINEQFF.

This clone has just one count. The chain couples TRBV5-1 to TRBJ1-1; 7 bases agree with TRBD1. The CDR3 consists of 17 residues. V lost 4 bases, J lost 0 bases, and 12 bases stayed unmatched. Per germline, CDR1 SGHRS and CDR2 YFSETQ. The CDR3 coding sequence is TGCGCCAGCAGCATACGGGACAGTACGTTCATGAACACTGAAGCTTTCTTT. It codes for CASSIRDSTFMNTEAFF.

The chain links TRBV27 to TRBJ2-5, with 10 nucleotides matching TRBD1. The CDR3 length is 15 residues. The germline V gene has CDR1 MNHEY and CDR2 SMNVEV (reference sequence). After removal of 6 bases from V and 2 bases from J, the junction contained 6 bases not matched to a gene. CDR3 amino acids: CASRLGQGGQETQYF. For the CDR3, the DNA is TGTGCCAGCAGACTAGGACAGGGGGGACAAGAGACCCAGTACTTC.

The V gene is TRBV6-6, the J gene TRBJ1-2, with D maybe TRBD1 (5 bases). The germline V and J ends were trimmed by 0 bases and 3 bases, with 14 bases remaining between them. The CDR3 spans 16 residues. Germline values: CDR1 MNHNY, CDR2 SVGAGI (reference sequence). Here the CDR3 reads CASSYSRTRGDYGYTF. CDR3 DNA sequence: TGTGCCAGCAGTTACTCCCGGACACGGGGGGACTATGGCTACACCTTC.

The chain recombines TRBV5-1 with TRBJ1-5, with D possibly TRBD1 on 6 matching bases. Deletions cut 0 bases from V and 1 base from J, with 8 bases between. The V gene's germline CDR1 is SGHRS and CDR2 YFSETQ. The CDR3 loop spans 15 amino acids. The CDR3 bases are TGCGCCAGCAGCTTGGAAGGGGGAAGCAATCAGCCCCAGCATTTT. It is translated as CASSLEGGSNQPQHF.

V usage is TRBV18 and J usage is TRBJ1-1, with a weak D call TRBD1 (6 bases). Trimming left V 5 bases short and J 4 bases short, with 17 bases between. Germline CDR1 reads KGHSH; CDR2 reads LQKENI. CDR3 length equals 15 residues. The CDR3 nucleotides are TGTGCCAGCTCAGATATACAGGGTTGGGGCACTGAAGCTTTCTTT. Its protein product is CASSDIQGWGTEAFF.